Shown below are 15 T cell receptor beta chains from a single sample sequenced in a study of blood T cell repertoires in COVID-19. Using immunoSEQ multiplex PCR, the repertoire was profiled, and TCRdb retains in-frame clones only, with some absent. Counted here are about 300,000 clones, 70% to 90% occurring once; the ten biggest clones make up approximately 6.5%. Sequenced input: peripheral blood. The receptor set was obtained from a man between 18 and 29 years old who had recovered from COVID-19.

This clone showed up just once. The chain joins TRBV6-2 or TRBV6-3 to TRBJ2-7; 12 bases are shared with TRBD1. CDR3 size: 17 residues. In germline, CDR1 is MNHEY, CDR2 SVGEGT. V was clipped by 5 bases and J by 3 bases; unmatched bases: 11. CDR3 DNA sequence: TGTGCCAGCAGTCCAGGGCCCGGGACAGGGGGCTTCTACGAGCAGTACTTC. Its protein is CASSPGPGTGGFYEQYF.

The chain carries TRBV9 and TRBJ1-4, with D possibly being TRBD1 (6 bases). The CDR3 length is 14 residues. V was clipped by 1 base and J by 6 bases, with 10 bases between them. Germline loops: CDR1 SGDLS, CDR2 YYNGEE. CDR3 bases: TGTGCCAGCAGCGTATATTCAGGGGATGAAAAACTGTTTTTT. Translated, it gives CASSVYSGDEKLFF.

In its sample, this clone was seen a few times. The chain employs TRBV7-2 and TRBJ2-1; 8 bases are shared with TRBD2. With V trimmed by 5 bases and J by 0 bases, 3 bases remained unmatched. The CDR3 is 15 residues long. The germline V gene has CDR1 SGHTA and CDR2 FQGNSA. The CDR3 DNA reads TGTGCCAGCAGCCCAAGCGGGGGCTCCTACAATGAGCAGTTCTTC. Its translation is CASSPSGGSYNEQFF.

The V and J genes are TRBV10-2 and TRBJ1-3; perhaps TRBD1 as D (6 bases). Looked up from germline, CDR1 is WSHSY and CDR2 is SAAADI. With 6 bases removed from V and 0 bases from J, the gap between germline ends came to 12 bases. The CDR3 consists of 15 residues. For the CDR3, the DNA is TGCGCCAGCAGAGGAGGACAGATCTCTGGAAACACCATATATTTT. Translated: CASRGGQISGNTIYF.

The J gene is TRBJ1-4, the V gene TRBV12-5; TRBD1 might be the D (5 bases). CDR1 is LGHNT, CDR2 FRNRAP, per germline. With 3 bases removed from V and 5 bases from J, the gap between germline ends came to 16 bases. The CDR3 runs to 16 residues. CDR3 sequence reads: CASGLSLGLENEKLFF. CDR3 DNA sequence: TGTGCTAGTGGTTTATCGTTGGGACTAGAGAATGAAAAACTGTTTTTT.

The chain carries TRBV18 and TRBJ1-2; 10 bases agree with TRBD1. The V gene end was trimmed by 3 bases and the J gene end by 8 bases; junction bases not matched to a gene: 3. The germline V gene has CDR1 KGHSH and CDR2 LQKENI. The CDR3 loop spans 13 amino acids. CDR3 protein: CASSPGTGEGYTF. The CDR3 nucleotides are TGTGCCAGCTCACCCGGGACAGGGGAAGGCTACACCTTC.

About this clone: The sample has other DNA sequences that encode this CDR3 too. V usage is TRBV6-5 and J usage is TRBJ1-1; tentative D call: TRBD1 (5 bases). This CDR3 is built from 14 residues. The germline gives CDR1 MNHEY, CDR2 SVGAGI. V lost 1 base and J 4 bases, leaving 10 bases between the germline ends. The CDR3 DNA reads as TGTGCCAGCAGTTACTTCGCAGGGATCACTGAAGCTTTCTTT. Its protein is CASSYFAGITEAFF.

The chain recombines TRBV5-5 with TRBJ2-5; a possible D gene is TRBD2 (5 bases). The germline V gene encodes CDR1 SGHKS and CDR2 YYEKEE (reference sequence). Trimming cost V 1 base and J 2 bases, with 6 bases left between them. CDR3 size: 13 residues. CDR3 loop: CASSLSGQETQYF. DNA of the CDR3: TGTGCCAGCAGCTTGTCGGGACAAGAGACCCAGTACTTC.

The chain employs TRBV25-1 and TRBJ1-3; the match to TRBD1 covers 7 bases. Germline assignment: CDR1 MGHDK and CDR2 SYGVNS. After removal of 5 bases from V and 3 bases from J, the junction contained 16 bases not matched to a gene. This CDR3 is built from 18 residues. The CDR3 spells CASSPGPFTGEIGNTIYF. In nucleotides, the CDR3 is TGTGCCAGCAGTCCAGGACCATTCACAGGGGAAATTGGAAACACCATATATTTT.

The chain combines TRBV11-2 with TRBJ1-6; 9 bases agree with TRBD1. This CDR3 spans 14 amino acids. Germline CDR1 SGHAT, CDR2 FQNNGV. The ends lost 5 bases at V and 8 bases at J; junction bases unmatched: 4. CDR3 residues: CASSPTGGDSPLHF. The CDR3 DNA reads TGTGCCAGCAGCCCCACAGGGGGCGATTCACCCCTCCACTTT.

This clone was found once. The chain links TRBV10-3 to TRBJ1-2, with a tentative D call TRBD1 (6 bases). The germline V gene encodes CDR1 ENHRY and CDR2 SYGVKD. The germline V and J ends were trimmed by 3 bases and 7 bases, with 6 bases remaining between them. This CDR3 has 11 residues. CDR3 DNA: TGTGCCATCAGTGAACAGGGTGGCTACACCTTC. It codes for CAISEQGGYTF.

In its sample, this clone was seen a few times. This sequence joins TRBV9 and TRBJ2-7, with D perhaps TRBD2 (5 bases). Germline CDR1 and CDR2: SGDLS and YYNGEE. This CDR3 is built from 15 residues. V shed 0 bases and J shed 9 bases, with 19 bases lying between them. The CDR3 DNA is TGTGCCAGCAGCGTAGTGGCAGGAGGAGATGGGGTGCAGTACTTC. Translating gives CASSVVAGGDGVQYF.

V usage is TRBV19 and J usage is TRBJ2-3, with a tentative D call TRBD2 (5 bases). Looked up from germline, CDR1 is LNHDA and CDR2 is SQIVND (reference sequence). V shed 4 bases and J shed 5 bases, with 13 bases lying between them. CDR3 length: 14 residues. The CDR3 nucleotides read TGTGCCAGTAGTAGCGAGCGGCCGGGAGATACGCAGTATTTT. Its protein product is CASSSERPGDTQYF.

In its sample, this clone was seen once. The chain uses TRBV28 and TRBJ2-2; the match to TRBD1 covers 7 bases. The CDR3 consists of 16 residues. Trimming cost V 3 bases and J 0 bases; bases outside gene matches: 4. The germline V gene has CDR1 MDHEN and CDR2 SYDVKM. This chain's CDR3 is CASSFSGTANTGELFF. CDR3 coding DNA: TGTGCCAGCAGTTTCTCCGGGACAGCGAACACCGGGGAGCTGTTTTTT.

The CDR3 DNA is TGCGCCAGCAGCCAGGGGCCTCAAGACCTCAATGAGCAGTTCTTC. Its translation is CASSQGPQDLNEQFF. The chain uses TRBV4-3 and TRBJ2-1; tentatively, D is TRBD1 (5 bases). This CDR3 has 15 amino acids. The V end lost 3 bases, the J end lost 6 bases, and 15 bases lay between the germline ends. Germline-derived CDR1 and CDR2 are LGHNA and YSLEER.